This T cell receptor (beta chain) was sequenced during a study of blood T cells in healthy people across ages. A note on this clonotype: What it binds is unknown.

With a J-beta primer mix and a sample-barcoded 5' primer, a second PCR ran about 7 to 12 cycles. In TCRdb, the 5' RACE reads were re-called with MiXCR into one record per CDR3 protein. The sample carries about 1 million distinct CDR3 sequences, under 30% recorded once. Study results and caveats: There was a strong correlation between TCR beta diversity and naive T cell percentage.

Germline assignment: CDR1 LGHDT and CDR2 YNNKEL (reference sequence). Trimming took 2 bases from V and 1 from J, leaving 11 bases between them. This CDR3 spans 15 amino acids. The same sample was also used in a study of T cells of mothers and their children. Per that paper: Donation came from three healthy Caucasian mothers together with their six children.

This TCR came from a girl aged 2 to 10 in good health. The chain is built from TRBV3-1 and TRBJ1-1; weak D call: TRBD1 (6 bases). The sequencing sample was made of blood. CDR3 bases: TGTGCCAGCAGCCAAAGAGGGGGAGAGAACACTGAAGCTTTCTTT. Translated: CASSQRGGENTEAFF.